A selection of T cell receptor beta chains follows, all from one sample in a study of beta chain features in type 1 diabetes. Clones were sequenced by immunoSEQ multiplex PCR, and TCRdb holds only the in-frame ones, with some missing. The table records about 200,000 clones, roughly 10% of them present only once. Sequencing input: central memory CD4+ T cells from blood. These TCRs come from a man between 18 and 29 years old in good health. The CDR3 runs from the conserved cysteine through the conserved F or W. D genes are given only for firm matches. Expanded clones get a size class; other rows say once, few or many, or leave the size out.

V,D,size,J,DNA,CDR3
TRBV6-6,TRBD2,NA,TRBJ2-5,TGTGCCAGCAGGGGACTAGCGGGAGGGCCTTTCCAGACCCAGTACTTC,CASRGLAGGPFQTQYF
TRBV18,NA,NA,TRBJ2-1,TGTGCCAGCTCACCGAAACACGCAGATGAGCAGTTCTTC,CASSPKHADEQFF
TRBV5-1,TRBD1,NA,TRBJ2-3,TGCGCCAGCAGTTCTGGACAGGGCGCAAGCACAGATACGCAGTATTTT,CASSSGQGASTDTQYF
TRBV27,TRBD2,NA,TRBJ2-7,TGTGCCAGCAGTTTCCGTGGCCTAGCGGGAGGCGTCTACGAGCAGTACTTC,CASSFRGLAGGVYEQYF
TRBV7-6,NA,few,TRBJ2-3,TGTGCCAGCAGCTTAGAATCGGGCGGGTCCAGCACAGATACGCAGTATTTT,CASSLESGGSSTDTQYF
TRBV28,NA,few,TRBJ2-7,TGTGCCAGCAGTTCTGGCAATACCTACGAGCAGTACTTC,CASSSGNTYEQYF
TRBV29-1,TRBD1,many,TRBJ2-4,TGCAGCGCTACGGGACAGGGGGTGAACATTCAGTACTTC,CSATGQGVNIQYF
TRBV7-9,NA,few,TRBJ1-2,TGTGCCAGCAGCGCGCGGGGACGGAACTATGGCTACACCTTC,CASSARGRNYGYTF
TRBV6-1,TRBD1,once,TRBJ2-7,TGTGCCAGCAATCGGGACAGCGATTACGAGCAGTACTTC,CASNRDSDYEQYF
TRBV2,TRBD2,NA,TRBJ2-1,TGTGCCAGCAAATGGACTAGCGGGGCCGGCGGGCAGTTCTTC,CASKWTSGAGGQFF
TRBV12-5,TRBD2,many,TRBJ2-1,TGTGCTAGTGGTCTGGGACTAGCGGTCTACAATGAGCAGTTCTTC,CASGLGLAVYNEQFF
TRBV29-1,NA,once,TRBJ2-7,TGCAGCGTTGAAGTGCAACCCTACGAGCAGTACTTC,CSVEVQPYEQYF
TRBV27,NA,NA,TRBJ2-5,TGTGCCAGCAGTGGTCGGTATAGGGAGACCCAGTACTTC,CASSGRYRETQYF
TRBV7-3,TRBD1,NA,TRBJ2-1,TGTGCCAGCAGTTCAACCGGGACAGGTAGCAATGAGCAGTTCTTC,CASSSTGTGSNEQFF
TRBV7-8,TRBD2,few,TRBJ2-2,TGTGCCAGCAGCTTAAGCGGGAGCGCCGGGGAGCTGTTTTTT,CASSLSGSAGELFF
TRBV28,NA,few,TRBJ2-2,TGTGCCGCGTTGGATAGGCCGAACACCGGGGAGCTGTTTTTT,CAALDRPNTGELFF